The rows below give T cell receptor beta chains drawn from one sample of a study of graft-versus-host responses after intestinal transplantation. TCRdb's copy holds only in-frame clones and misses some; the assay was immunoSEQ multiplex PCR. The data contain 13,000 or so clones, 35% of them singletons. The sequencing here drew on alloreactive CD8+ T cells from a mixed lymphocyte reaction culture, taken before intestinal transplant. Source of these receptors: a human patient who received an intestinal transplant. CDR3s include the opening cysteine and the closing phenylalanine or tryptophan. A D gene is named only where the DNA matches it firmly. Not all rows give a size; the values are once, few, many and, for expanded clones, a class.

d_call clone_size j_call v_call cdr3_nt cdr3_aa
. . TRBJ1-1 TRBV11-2 TGTGCCAGCAGCCAATCCGGGAGCACTGAAGCTTTCTTT CASSQSGSTEAFF
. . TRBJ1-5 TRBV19 TGTGCCAGTAGTATTACCACCTCGGGACAGCCCCAGCATTTT CASSITTSGQPQHF
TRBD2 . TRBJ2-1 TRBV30 TGTGCCTGGAGGGTAGCGGGATACAATGAGCAGTTCTTC CAWRVAGYNEQFF
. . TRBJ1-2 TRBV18 TGTGCCAGCTCACCCCCCTCGAAGCGCTTTAACTATGGCTACACCTTC CASSPPSKRFNYGYTF
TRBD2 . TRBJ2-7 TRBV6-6 TGTGCCAGCAGTGTGACTAGCGGGTACTACGAGCAGTACTTC CASSVTSGYYEQYF
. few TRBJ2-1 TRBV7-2 TGTGCCAGCAGCTTTCCCGTATCCTACAATGAGCAGTTCTTC CASSFPVSYNEQFF
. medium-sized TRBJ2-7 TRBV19 TGTGCCTCTGAAGGTCTCGACGAGCAGTACTTC CASEGLDEQYF
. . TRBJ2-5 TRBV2 TGTGCCAGCAGTGAAGAGCCAGACCAAGAGACCCAGTACTTC CASSEEPDQETQYF
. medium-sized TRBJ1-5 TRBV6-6 TGTGCCAGCAGCCTGGATCAGCCCCAGCATTTT CASSLDQPQHF
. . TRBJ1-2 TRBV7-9 TGTGCCAGCAGCGGGGCGGGGGGAATTGACTACACCTTC CASSGAGGIDYTF
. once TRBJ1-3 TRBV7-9 TGTGCCAGCAGACCCACCGGATCTGGAAACACCATATATTTT CASRPTGSGNTIYF
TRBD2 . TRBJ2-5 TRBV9 TGTGCCAGCAGCGTAGGGACTAGCGTACAAGAGACCCAGTACTTC CASSVGTSVQETQYF
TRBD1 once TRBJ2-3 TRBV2 TGTGCCAGCAGCCACACAGGGGGCAGTGAGGCAGATACGCAGTATTTT CASSHTGGSEADTQYF
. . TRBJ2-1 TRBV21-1 TGTGCCGGTTGGACTGGCGGGGGCTCCTACAATGAGCAGTTCTTC CAGWTGGGSYNEQFF
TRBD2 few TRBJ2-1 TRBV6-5 TGTGCCAGCAGTTACTCAGGGACTAGTTCATCCGAGCAGTTCTTC CASSYSGTSSSEQFF
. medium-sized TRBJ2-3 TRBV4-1 TGCGCCAGCAGCGAGATGCCTAGCGCAACGGATACGCAGTATTTT CASSEMPSATDTQYF
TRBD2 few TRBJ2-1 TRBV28 TGTGCCAGCAGCGGACTAGCGGGAGGAGCTGAGCAGTTCTTC CASSGLAGGAEQFF
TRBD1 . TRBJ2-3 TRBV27 TGTGCCAGATTATCGACAGGGTGTGGCACAGATACGCAGTATTTT CARLSTGCGTDTQYF
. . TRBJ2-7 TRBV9 TGTGCCAGCAGCGTAGTCGGGAGCTCCTACGAGCAGTACTTC CASSVVGSSYEQYF
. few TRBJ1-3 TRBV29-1 TGCAGCGTCCCAGGCTCTGGAAACACCATATATTTT CSVPGSGNTIYF
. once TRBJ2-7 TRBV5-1 TGCGCCAGCAGCCGTACCGCCAGGGGCTCCTACGAGCAGTACTTC CASSRTARGSYEQYF
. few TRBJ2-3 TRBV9 TGTGCCAGCAGCGACGACTCAAGGGCGGTAGATACGCAGTATTTT CASSDDSRAVDTQYF
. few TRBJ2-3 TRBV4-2 TGTGCCAGCAGGCACACACGGACGGGGAATACGCAGTATTTT CASRHTRTGNTQYF
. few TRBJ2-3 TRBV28 TGTGCCAGCAGTATCGGACAGACAGATACGCAGTATTTT CASSIGQTDTQYF
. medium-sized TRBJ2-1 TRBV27 TGTGCCAGCAGTTTATCGGCGAGTATCAATGAGCAGTTCTTC CASSLSASINEQFF
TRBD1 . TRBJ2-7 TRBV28 TGTGCCAGCACCTCCAATGGCCGGGACAGGTCCTACGAGCAGTACTTC CASTSNGRDRSYEQYF
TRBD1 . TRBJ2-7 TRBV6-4 TGTGCCAGCAGTTCCCGGGACAGGGCCACCTACGAGCAGTACTTC CASSSRDRATYEQYF
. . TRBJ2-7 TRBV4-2 TGTGCCAGCAGCTTGGGGCTTTCAGCTACCGAGCAGTACTTC CASSLGLSATEQYF
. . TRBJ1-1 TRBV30 TGTGCCTGGTTTCAGGGTACTGAAGCTTTCTTT CAWFQGTEAFF
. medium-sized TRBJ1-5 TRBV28 TGTGCCAGCAGTTTAGACATCGGGGAAAGGGACAATCAGCCCCAGCATTTT CASSLDIGERDNQPQHF
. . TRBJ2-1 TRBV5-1 TGCGCCAGCGGGGAGAAAGGACAGGAGTCAGGAGGGTCCTACAATGAGCAGTTCTTC CASGEKGQESGGSYNEQFF
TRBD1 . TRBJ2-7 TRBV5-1 TGCGCCAGCGGGAGGGGACAGGGGTCATACGAGCAGTACTTC CASGRGQGSYEQYF
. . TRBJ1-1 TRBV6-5 TGTGCCAGCAGACATAGACAGAGGAACACTGAAGCTTTCTTT CASRHRQRNTEAFF
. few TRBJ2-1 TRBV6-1 TGTGCCAGCATTGAGACTATCCTCTCCTACAATGAGCAGTTCTTC CASIETILSYNEQFF
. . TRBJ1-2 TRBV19 TGTGCCAGTAGTCTCCGGACCTTATACTATGGCTACACCTTC CASSLRTLYYGYTF
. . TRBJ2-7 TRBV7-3 TGTGCCAGCAGCTTGGCGGGGAGCTACGAGCAGTACTTC CASSLAGSYEQYF
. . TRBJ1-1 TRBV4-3 TGCGCCAGCAGCCAAGAGCGAGCTTCTGAAGCTTTCTTT CASSQERASEAFF
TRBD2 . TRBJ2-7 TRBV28 TGTGCCAGCAGTTTATGGCGGGAGGGCCGCTACGAGCAGTACTTC CASSLWREGRYEQYF
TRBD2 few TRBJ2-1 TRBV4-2 TGTGCCAGCAGCCAAGCCGGACTAGCCCATGAGCAGTTCTTC CASSQAGLAHEQFF
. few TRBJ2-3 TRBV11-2 TGTGCCAGCAGCCAAGCCAGGGACGATACGCAGTATTTT CASSQARDDTQYF
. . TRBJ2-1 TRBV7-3 TGTGCCAGCAGCGGGGATAACTCCTACAATGAGCAGTTCTTC CASSGDNSYNEQFF
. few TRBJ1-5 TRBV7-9 TGTGCCAGCAGCTTAGCGGGTGGGGATCAGCCCCAGCATTTT CASSLAGGDQPQHF
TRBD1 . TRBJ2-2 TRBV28 TGTGCCAGCAGTTTAATTCCGGGACAGGGGCTCACCGGGGAGCTGTTTTTT CASSLIPGQGLTGELFF
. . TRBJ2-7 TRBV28 TGTGCCAGCAGTTTGGGGACGTCCTCCTACGAGCAGTACTTC CASSLGTSSYEQYF
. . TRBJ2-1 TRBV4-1 TGCGCCAGCAGCCAAGATCGGGCCTCCTACAATGAGCAGTTCTTC CASSQDRASYNEQFF
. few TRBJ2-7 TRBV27 TGTGCCACCTCCCTCGGGCCATCCTACGAGCAGTACTTC CATSLGPSYEQYF